The clone carrying this T cell receptor (beta chain) has more than one count but fewer than ten. The target antigen is unknown. TCRdb analysed the RT-PCR reads with MiXCR anew, one entry per CDR3 protein. The table lists approximately 520,000 distinct CDR3 sequences, 25% of them singletons. The record originates from a study of response to subunit inactivated influenza vaccine. Findings of the study overall: It was suggested by the authors that few new T cells are recruited by each seasonal influenza vaccination.

CDR3 length: 15 residues. V lost 2 bases to trimming and J lost 2 bases, with 11 bases between them. Germline V gene data show CDR1 as SGHTA and CDR2 as FQGNSA. The specimen comprised CD4+ T cells sorted from PBMCs, sampled around 5 days after vaccination. The clonotype originates from a man aged 45-65 years who received an inactivated influenza vaccine. This sequence joins TRBV7-2 and TRBJ2-3; a possible D gene is TRBD2 (6 bases). Written as DNA, the CDR3 is TGTGCCAGCAGCTTAACGGGAGTAGACACAGATACGCAGTATTTT. It encodes CASSLTGVDTDTQYF.